This passage covers 18 T cell receptor beta chains from one sample sequenced in a study of T cell clones after liver transplantation. The data were produced by immunoSEQ multiplex PCR, yet TCRdb's version contains in-frame clones alone and is incomplete. The sample contains tens of thousands of clones, roughly 70% of which appear only once. Sequences were derived from CD4+ T cells from blood, sampled at the 22-month timepoint. The source of these receptors is a human patient who received a liver transplant. Some T cells may have come from the graft donor.

The chain carries TRBV28 and TRBJ2-3; D gene uncertain. Germline CDR1 MDHEN, CDR2 SYDVKM. Trimming cost V 6 bases and J 2 bases, with 9 bases left between them. This CDR3 region has 13 residues. Here the CDR3 DNA reads TGTGCCAGCAGAGGCCGTAACACAGATACGCAGTATTTT. Translated: CASRGRNTDTQYF.

This chain uses TRBV9 with TRBJ2-6, with 7 bases that match TRBD1. This CDR3 is 15 amino acids long. Per germline, CDR1 SGDLS and CDR2 YYNGEE. J lost 2 bases, V lost 5 bases, and 4 bases had no gene match. CDR3 residues: CASSTGQAGANVLTF. CDR3 coding DNA: TGTGCCAGCAGTACCGGACAGGCTGGGGCCAACGTCCTGACTTTC.

The chain links TRBV19 to TRBJ1-1; D is possibly TRBD1 (6 bases). The CDR3 covers 15 residues. Germline values: CDR1 LNHDA, CDR2 SQIVND (reference sequence). Trimming left V 7 bases short and J 3 bases short, with 18 bases between. The CDR3 region is CASKPLGGTHTEAFF. The CDR3 DNA sequence: TGTGCCAGTAAACCACTCGGAGGGACACACACTGAAGCTTTCTTT.

CDR3: CASTPVGGGGMYGYTF. CDR3 in DNA: TGCGCCAGCACCCCCGTCGGAGGGGGCGGGATGTATGGCTACACCTTC. This sequence joins TRBV5-1 and TRBJ1-2; 7 bases line up with TRBD1. The CDR3 is 16 amino acids. The V gene's germline CDR1 is SGHRS and CDR2 YFSETQ. Trimming took 6 bases from V and 5 from J; bases not matched to a gene: 16. Full variable domain (missing parts from reference TRBV5-1 and TRBJ1-2): KAGVTQTPRYLIKTRGQQVTLSCSPISGHRSVSWYQQTPGQGLQFLFEYFSETQRNKGNFPGRFSGRQFSNSRSEMNVSTLELGDSALYLCASTPVGGGGMYGYTFGSGTRLTVV.

The chain carries TRBV19 and TRBJ2-6; possible D gene TRBD1, 5 bases. CDR1 LNHDA and CDR2 SQIVND come from the germline V gene (reference sequence). This CDR3 is 17 amino acids long. V lost 1 base and J lost 2, with 12 bases in between. CDR3 sequence: CASSIGKGKTGANVLTF. CDR3 coding DNA: TGTGCCAGTAGTATAGGAAAGGGGAAGACTGGGGCCAACGTCCTGACTTTC.

The chain recombines TRBV30 with TRBJ1-5; D gene unclear. Germline CDR1 GTSNPN, CDR2 SVGIG (reference sequence). CDR3 length equals 13 residues. Trimming shortened V by 2 bases and J by 1 base, and 6 bases separated the two germline ends. Written as DNA, the CDR3 is TGTGCCTGGAGTCTAACGAGCAATCAGCCCCAGCATTTT. This translates into CAWSLTSNQPQHF. Together with reference TRBV30 and TRBJ1-5, the CDR3 gives the full variable domain: SQTIHQWPATLVQPVGSPLSLECTVEGTSNPNLYWYRQAAGRGLQLLFYSVGIGQISSEVPQNLSASRPQDRQFILSSKKLLLSDSGFYLCAWSLTSNQPQHFGDGTRLSIL.

CDR3 sequence reads: CASSARQGANTEAFF. CDR3 DNA sequence: TGTGCCAGCAGCGCCAGACAGGGAGCGAACACTGAAGCTTTCTTT. V usage is TRBV9 and J usage is TRBJ1-1; 7 bases are shared with TRBD1. J lost 1 base, V lost 3 bases, and 6 bases had no gene match. The CDR3 length is 15 residues. Germline CDR1 SGDLS, CDR2 YYNGEE.

This chain connects TRBV7-2 to TRBJ2-5; maybe TRBD2 (6 bases). Germline CDR1 is SGHTA and CDR2 is FQGNSA. This CDR3 has 15 amino acids. V gave up 2 bases and J gave up 2 bases, with 12 bases separating them. CDR3 sequence reads: CASSLNRGSQETQYF. DNA of the CDR3: TGTGCCAGCAGCTTAAATCGGGGGTCGCAAGAGACCCAGTACTTC.

The gene calls are TRBV25-1 and TRBJ2-1, with 10 bases fitting TRBD2. V lost 4 bases and J lost 5; bases outside the gene matches: 8. Germline CDR1 reads MGHDK; CDR2 reads SYGVNS. The CDR3 runs to 16 residues. CDR3 nucleotide sequence: TGTGCCAGCAGTGTCCTAGCGGGGGTTAACCACAATGAGCAGTTCTTC. It specifies CASSVLAGVNHNEQFF. The complete variable domain, with remaining parts taken from reference TRBV25-1 and TRBJ2-1, reads EADIYQTPRYLVIGTGKKITLECSQTMGHDKMYWYQQDPGMELHLIHYSYGVNSTEKGDLSSESTVSRIRTEHFPLTLESARPSHTSQYLCASSVLAGVNHNEQFFGPGTRLTVL.

V and J are TRBV7-6 and TRBJ2-3, with 8 bases fitting TRBD2. The CDR3 spans 16 residues. Germline-derived CDR1 and CDR2 are SGHVS and FNYEAQ. Trimming at V came to 3 bases and at J to 0 bases, leaving 5 bases not matched to a gene. The CDR3 here is CASSFSGGPSTDTQYF. As DNA, the CDR3 is TGTGCCAGCAGCTTCTCGGGGGGGCCTAGCACAGATACGCAGTATTTT.

The gene calls are TRBV6-5 and TRBJ1-2, with D unresolved. Germline lookup yields CDR1 MNHEY and CDR2 SVGAGI. CDR3 length: 12 amino acids. Trimming cost V 6 bases and J 8 bases, with 13 bases left between them. The CDR3 loop is CASRHPVEGYTF. CDR3 nucleotide sequence: TGTGCCAGCAGACACCCCGTTGAAGGCTACACCTTC.

This clone was observed a handful of times. This sequence joins TRBV11-2 and TRBJ2-2, with D hard to call. Germline values: CDR1 SGHAT, CDR2 FQNNGV. There are 14 residues in the CDR3. Trimming left V 5 bases short and J 2 bases short, with 9 bases between. CDR3 in DNA: TGTGCCAGCAGCGAGACACTAAACACCGGGGAGCTGTTTTTT. Amino acid sequence: CASSETLNTGELFF. Full variable domain (rest looked up from reference TRBV11-2 and TRBJ2-2): EAGVAQSPRYKIIEKRQSVAFWCNPISGHATLYWYQQILGQGPKLLIQFQNNGVVDDSQLPKDRFSAERLKGVDSTLKIQPAKLEDSAVYLCASSETLNTGELFFGEGSRLTVL.

In this sample, this clone turned up a few times. CDR3 sequence (DNA): TGTGCCAGCAGTTTAACAGGGAGGTATTCACCCCTCCACTTT. Its translation is CASSLTGRYSPLHF. V usage is TRBV27 and J usage is TRBJ1-6; TRBD1 is a possible D gene (6 bases). Trimming took off 2 bases at V and 8 bases at J, with 10 bases between the two ends. CDR1 MNHEY and CDR2 SMNVEV come from the germline V gene (reference sequence). This CDR3 comprises 14 residues.

This clone appeared a few times. This chain joins TRBV5-6 and TRBJ2-3, with 13 bases matching TRBD2. The germline gives CDR1 SGHDT, CDR2 YYEEEE. With V trimmed by 4 bases and J by 3 bases, 2 bases remained unmatched. The CDR3 runs to 15 residues. CDR3 nucleotide sequence: TGTGCCAGCAGCCTACTAGCGGGGGGGACAGATACGCAGTATTTT. It encodes CASSLLAGGTDTQYF. The full variable domain, with the rest looked up from reference TRBV5-6 and TRBJ2-3, is DAGVTQSPTHLIKTRGQQVTLRCSPKSGHDTVSWYQQALGQGPQFIFQYYEEEERQRGNFPDRFSGHQFPNYSSELNVNALLLGDSALYLCASSLLAGGTDTQYFGPGTRLTVL.

This chain links TRBV7-9 with TRBJ1-6; perhaps TRBD1 as D (5 bases). The CDR3 is 14 residues long. With 1 base removed from V and 8 bases from J, the gap between germline ends came to 9 bases. Looked up from germline, CDR1 is SEHNR and CDR2 is FQNEAQ (reference sequence). This chain's CDR3 is CASSLDGGDSPLHF. The CDR3 DNA reads as TGTGCCAGCAGCTTAGACGGGGGGGATTCACCCCTCCACTTT.

This clone was picked up a small number of times. The chain links TRBV4-1 to TRBJ1-6; weak D call: TRBD1 (6 bases). The CDR3 loop spans 14 amino acids. Germline values: CDR1 MGHRA, CDR2 YSYEKL. Trimming left V 0 bases short and J 10 bases short, with 10 bases between. As DNA, the CDR3 is TGCGCCAGCAGCCAAGAAGTAGGGGGGTCACCCCTCCACTTT. It translates to CASSQEVGGSPLHF.

The chain couples TRBV9 to TRBJ2-3, with TRBD2 identical over 10 bases. The CDR3 extends over 15 amino acids. V lost 2 bases to trimming and J lost 4 bases; unmatched junction nucleotides: 4. Germline CDR1 and CDR2: SGDLS and YYNGEE. The CDR3 reads CASSVLSGGADTQYF. The CDR3 DNA reads TGTGCCAGCAGCGTCCTGAGCGGGGGGGCAGATACGCAGTATTTT.

The chain employs TRBV14 and TRBJ1-1, with D hard to call. V was trimmed by 0 bases and J by 9 bases, leaving 11 bases between them. Germline assignment: CDR1 SGHDN and CDR2 FVKESK. The length of the CDR3 is 13 residues. The CDR3 loop reads CASSQEVSLKAFF. The CDR3 nucleotides are TGTGCCAGCAGCCAAGAAGTCTCGCTCAAAGCTTTCTTT.